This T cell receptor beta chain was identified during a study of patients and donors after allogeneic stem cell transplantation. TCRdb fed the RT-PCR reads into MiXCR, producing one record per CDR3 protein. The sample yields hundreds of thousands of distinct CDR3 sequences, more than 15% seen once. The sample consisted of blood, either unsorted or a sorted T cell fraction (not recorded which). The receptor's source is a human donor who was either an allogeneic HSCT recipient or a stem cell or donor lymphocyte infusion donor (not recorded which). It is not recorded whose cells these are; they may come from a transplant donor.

The CDR3 sequence is CASSLRGGGYTQYF. CDR3 nucleotide sequence: TGTGCCAGCAGTTTACGAGGCGGAGGGTATACGCAGTATTTT. V is TRBV27 and J is TRBJ2-3, with a weak D call TRBD2 (6 bases). Germline V gene lookup returns CDR1 MNHEY and CDR2 SMNVEV (reference sequence). Trimming stripped 2 bases from V and 7 bases from J, with 13 bases between. This CDR3 has 14 residues.